This T cell receptor beta chain was sequenced in a study of regulatory T cells in long-lasting Graves disease. Arm-PCR of CDR3 regions and iRepertoire HTBI primers were the basis on which TCR beta libraries were built. Each CDR3 protein is one row after TCRdb ran MiXCR on the multiplex PCR reads. This table holds approximately 400,000 distinct CDR3 sequences, under 15% found once. The CDR3 length is 15 residues. The V gene's germline CDR1 is DFQATT and CDR2 SNEGSKA (reference sequence). J was trimmed by 1 base and V by 7 bases; bases with no gene match: 13. This clonotype was picked up a small number of times. Noted time point: newly diagnosed GD, antithyroid drugs for less than 3 months. PBMC RNA served as the TCR library source. The data were also submitted as part of a second study, on T cells in Graves' hyperthyroidism and ophthalmopathy.

This receptor was identified in a woman younger than 45 with Graves disease. The sample was peripheral blood mononuclear cells (PBMCs), taken at new diagnosis, from a patient treated with antithyroid drugs. This chain joins TRBV20-1 and TRBJ2-7, with 7 bases matching TRBD2. The CDR3 sequence: CSVILPGGGSYEQYF. In DNA, the CDR3 is TGCAGTGTAATCCTGCCGGGCGGGGGATCCTACGAGCAGTACTTC.